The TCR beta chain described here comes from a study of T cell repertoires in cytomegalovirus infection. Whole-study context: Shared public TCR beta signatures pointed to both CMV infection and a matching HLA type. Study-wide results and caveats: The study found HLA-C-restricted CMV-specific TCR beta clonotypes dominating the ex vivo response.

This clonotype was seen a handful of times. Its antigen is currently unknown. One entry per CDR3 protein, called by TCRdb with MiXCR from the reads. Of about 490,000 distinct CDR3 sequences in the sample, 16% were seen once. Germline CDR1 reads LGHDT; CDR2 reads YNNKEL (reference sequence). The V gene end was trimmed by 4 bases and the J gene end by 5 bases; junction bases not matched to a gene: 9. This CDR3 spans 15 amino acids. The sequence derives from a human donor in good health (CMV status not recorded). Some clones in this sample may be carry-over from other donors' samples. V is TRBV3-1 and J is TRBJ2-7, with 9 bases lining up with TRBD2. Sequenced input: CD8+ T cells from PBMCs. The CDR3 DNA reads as TGTGCCAGCAGCCCCACTGCCCTAGCGGGGCACGAGCAGTACTTC. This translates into CASSPTALAGHEQYF.